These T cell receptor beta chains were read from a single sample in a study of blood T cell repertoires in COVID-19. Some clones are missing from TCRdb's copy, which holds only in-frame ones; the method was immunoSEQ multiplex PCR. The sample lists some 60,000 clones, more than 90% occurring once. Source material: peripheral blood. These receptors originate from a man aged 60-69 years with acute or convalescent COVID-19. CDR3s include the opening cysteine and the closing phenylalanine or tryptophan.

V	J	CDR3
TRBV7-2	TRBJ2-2	CASSNKNTGELFF
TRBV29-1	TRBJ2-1	CSVPGQGVGEQFF
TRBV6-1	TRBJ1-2	CASSEQGTSDGYTF
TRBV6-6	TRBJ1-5	CASSGGRGGNQPQHF
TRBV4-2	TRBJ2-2	CASSQEGRAPGELFF
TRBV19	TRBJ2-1	CASSALLLAGGNNEQFF
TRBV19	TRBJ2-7	CASSGPGVRDEQYF
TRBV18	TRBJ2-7	CASSPKGTAIYEQYF
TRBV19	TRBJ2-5	CASSIQDSSKETQYF
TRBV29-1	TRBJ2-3	CSVADPSSWQYF
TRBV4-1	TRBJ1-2	CASSHGLGGGYTF
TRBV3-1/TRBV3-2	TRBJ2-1	CASSRVLNEQFF
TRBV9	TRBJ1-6	CASSVDPGNSPLHF
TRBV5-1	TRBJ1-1	CASSLVAGGAAEAFF
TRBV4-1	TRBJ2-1	CASSQGGRAAYNEQFF
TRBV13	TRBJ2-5	CASSETLAGGGGTQYF
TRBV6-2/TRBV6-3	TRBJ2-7	CASSPPRQLITYEQYF
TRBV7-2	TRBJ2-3	CASGLLSTDTQYF
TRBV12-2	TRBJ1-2	CASRLVRCSDRGECGYTF
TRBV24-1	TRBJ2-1	CATSDLLPPNEQFF
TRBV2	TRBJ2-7	CASSGGTIAYEQYF
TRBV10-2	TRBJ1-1	CASSGNRDTEAFF
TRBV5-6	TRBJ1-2	CASSLGGGGGYTF
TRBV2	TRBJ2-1	CASSVLRQDNEQFF
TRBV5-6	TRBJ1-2	CASSQSGQASYGYTF
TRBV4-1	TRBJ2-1	CASRLSLDYLGEQFF
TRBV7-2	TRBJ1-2	CASSLDPLVSSNYGYTF
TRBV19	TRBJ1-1	CASSKLTGGVGITEAFF
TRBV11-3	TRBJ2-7	CASSRVREQYF
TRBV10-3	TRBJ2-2	CAISEGGVAGFITGELFF
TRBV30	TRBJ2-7	CAWTGSYEQYF
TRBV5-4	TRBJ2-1	CASSSDRNEQFF
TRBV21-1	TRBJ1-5	CASRTGRRNQPQHF
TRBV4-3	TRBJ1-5	CASSQETGVNQPQHF
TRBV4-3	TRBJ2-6	CASSRKRGGTGANVLTF
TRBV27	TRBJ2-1	CASSFSPNEQFF
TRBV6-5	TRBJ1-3	CASSYGQIGNTIYF
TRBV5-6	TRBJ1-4	CASSSRDRALFANEKLFF
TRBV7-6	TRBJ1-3	CASSLKARSGNTIYF
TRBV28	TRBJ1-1	CASSSPGQRRGTEAFF
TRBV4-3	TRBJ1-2	CASSPGGTMGSYTF
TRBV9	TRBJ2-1	CASSARQGSYNEQFF
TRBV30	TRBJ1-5	CAWRQSLNQPQHF
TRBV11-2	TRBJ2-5	CASSLRAPIETQYF
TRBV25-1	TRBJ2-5	CASSERDWGSTQYF
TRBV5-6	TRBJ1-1	CASSFWDRGTEAFF
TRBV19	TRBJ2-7	CASSIDTSGLREQYF
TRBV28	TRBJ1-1	CASSLGGNRGNTEAFF
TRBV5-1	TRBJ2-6	CASSLGNRVINVLTF
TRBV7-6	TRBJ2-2	CASSFLAGAFGELFF